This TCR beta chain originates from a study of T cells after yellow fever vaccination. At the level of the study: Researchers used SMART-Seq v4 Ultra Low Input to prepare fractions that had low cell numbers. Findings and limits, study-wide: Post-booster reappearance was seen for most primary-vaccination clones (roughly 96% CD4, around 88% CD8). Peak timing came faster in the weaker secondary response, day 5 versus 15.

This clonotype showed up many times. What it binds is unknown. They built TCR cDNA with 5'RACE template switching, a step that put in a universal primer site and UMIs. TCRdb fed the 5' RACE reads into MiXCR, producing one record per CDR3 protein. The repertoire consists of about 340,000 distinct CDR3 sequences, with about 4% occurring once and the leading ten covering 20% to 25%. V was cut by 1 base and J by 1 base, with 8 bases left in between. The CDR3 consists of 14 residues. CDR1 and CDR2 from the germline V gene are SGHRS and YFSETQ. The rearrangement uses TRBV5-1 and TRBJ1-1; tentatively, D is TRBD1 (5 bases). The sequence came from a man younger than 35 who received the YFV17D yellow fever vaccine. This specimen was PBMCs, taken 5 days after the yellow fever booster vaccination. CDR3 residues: CASSLFGGNTEAFF. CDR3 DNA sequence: TGCGCCAGCAGCTTGTTCGGGGGGAACACTGAAGCTTTCTTT.